This TCR beta chain was captured in a study of T cells after yellow fever vaccination. Synthesis of TCR cDNA relied on 5'RACE template switching, which attached a universal primer site and UMIs. TCRdb used MiXCR to reprocess the 5' RACE reads, holding one entry per CDR3 protein. The sample lists hundreds of thousands of distinct CDR3 sequences; roughly an eighth were seen once. The V gene end was trimmed by 2 bases and the J gene end by 4 bases; junction bases not matched to a gene: 2. This CDR3 contains 14 residues. Germline lookup yields CDR1 SGHTA and CDR2 FQGTGA. The chain carries TRBV7-3 and TRBJ2-1, with 7 bases aligning to TRBD1. This sequence originates from a man aged 18 to 29 who received the YFV17D yellow fever vaccine. The specimen was CD4+ T cells sorted from PBMCs, collected 15 days after the yellow fever booster vaccination. The CDR3 sequence: CASSLQQGYNEQFF. CDR3 sequence (DNA): TGTGCCAGCAGCTTACAACAGGGGTACAATGAGCAGTTCTTC.